This T cell receptor beta chain was profiled in a study of cytomegalovirus exposure and HLA in healthy donors. Use of 60 Vbeta and 13 Jbeta primers characterized the PCR. Measured with immunoSEQ multiplex PCR; TCRdb has only the in-frame clones, and not every one. The sample lists 160,000 or so clones, roughly 80% occurring once. Each donor's status was that of a healthy bone marrow donor. Donors likely had unrecorded immune exposures despite being nominally healthy when sampled. Trimming removed 7 bases from V and 4 bases from J, with 16 bases in between. Germline CDR1 is KGHSY and CDR2 is FQNENV. The CDR3 extends over 14 amino acids.

The sample consisted of PBMCs. This clonotype was sampled from a man aged 25-45 years in good health and CMV-seronegative. The gene calls are TRBV16 and TRBJ1-2; TRBD1 is a possible D gene (6 bases). As DNA, the CDR3 is TGTGCCAGCAACCCTGGACAGACAATCTATGGCTACACCTTC. Translating it yields CASNPGQTIYGYTF.